The entry below describes one TCR beta chain. Its specificity is unknown. V lost 7 bases to trimming and J lost 0 bases, with 12 bases between them. CDR1 and CDR2 from the germline V gene are SEHNR and FQNEAQ (reference sequence). The CDR3 loop spans 14 amino acids. The record originates from a study of beta chain features in type 1 diabetes. For the study at large: Taken together, all samples contributed 107,917,701 examined sorted cells. Study results and limitations: In comparison with healthy donors, patients had naive, central memory and Treg TCRB repertoires that appeared more similar.

Sequenced material consisted of expressed TCRB transcripts (all of the isolated RNA was reverse transcribed). Assay: immunoSEQ multiplex PCR; the TCRdb copy retains only in-frame clones and omits some. In the table there are 450,000 or so clones, over 9.5% of which are singletons. V is TRBV7-9 and J is TRBJ1-1; D perhaps matches TRBD1 (6 bases). The receptor was isolated from a woman younger than 30 in good health. Sequencing input: naive CD4+ T cells from blood. CDR3 in DNA: TGTGCCAGCACCATGACAGGACTGAACACTGAAGCTTTCTTT. This encodes CASTMTGLNTEAFF.